This T cell receptor beta chain was sequenced in a study of quantifying T cell responses using KT2 cells (dated by TCRdb to about 2017). Concerning the study at large: RNA was DNase-treated and reverse transcribed with TCR alpha and beta constant-region primers, mostly using SuperScript III. Under optimum conditions, the efficiency of the T4 ligation step was estimated to be more than 9.5%. PCR2 was run as a SYBR Green qPCR and stopped at a predetermined fluorescence threshold to avoid over-amplification.

To test the sensitivity and accuracy of the pipeline, known numbers of KT2, a T cell clone whose TCR had already been sequenced, were spiked into unfractionated PBMC. A range of KT2-to-PBMC ratios was set up by mixing KT2 cells into a fixed number of PBMC. Counted from cysteine to phenylalanine, this CDR3 has 13 amino acids. Of the read, only the CDR3 DNA is kept; its 39 bases are in frame from base 1. V loses 6 bases of germline sequence and J loses 5 bases, and the interval between the two ends is 13 bases. The method behind the library was UMI-ligation and nested PCR. A single-stranded oligonucleotide bearing the Illumina SP2 sequence and a UMI was ligated to the 3' end of the cDNA with T4 RNA ligase 1. PCR1 was run for approximately 4 cycles (98 degrees C for 15 s, 69 degrees C for 30 s, 72 degrees C for 40 s), and an equimolar mix of RC1.1 and RC1.2, covering TRBC1 and TRBC2, was used as the beta primer. From PCR2 onward, TCR alpha and beta chains were processed separately, and sample indices and Illumina adaptors were added. Placed after an 8-base spacer, the UMI was made up of 12 random nucleotides arranged as two hexamers with a spacer between them. The libraries were sequenced on an Illumina MiSeq using v2 2x251 paired-end chemistry, usually with some 13 samples in each run. To boost diversity, each sequencing library was supplemented with PhiX DNA at about 5-7%. In the original analysis: Raw reads were converted to FASTQ with bcl2fastq and were demultiplexed by dual indices with Demultiplexor. V and J genes were assigned by Decombinator through tag matching, with a single base-pair mismatch permitted. UMIs were used by Collapsinator to correct both sequencing errors and frequency errors caused by PCR heterogeneity. CDR3Translator converted Decombinator identifiers into nucleotide sequence, translated that sequence into amino acids, and extracted CDR3 based on C- and N-terminal motifs. Each distinct KT2 TCR was counted as one cluster of KT2 sequences that shared a single unique molecular identifier. TCRdb took the public reads, trimmed them with fastp at Q25, ran MiXCR for clone calling and kept in-frame beta chains. Entries are consolidated by CDR3 protein sequence, retaining the most common genes and DNA. Clone size and V and J calls follow TCRdb, not the original study. The sample profile shows approximately 60,000 distinct CDR3 sequences; approximately 13% of them were found once. Together, the top ten hold under 10% of the sample.

A few counts support this clonotype. The antigen this receptor binds is unknown. No per-base quality is available; no much larger clone lies one base away. Results the study describes overall, beyond this receptor: Counts of KT2 alpha and beta sequences scaled linearly with input KT2 cell number over several orders of magnitude. Detection of KT2 sequences showed saturation at very high KT2 spike-in numbers. No side-by-side comparison between this pipeline and other TCR sequencing techniques was included in the study. KT2 sequences were still detected at the lowest spike-in tested, roughly one KT2 cell per 100,000 PBMC.

The rearrangement joined TRBV12-3 or TRBV12-4 to TRBJ1-1, with TRBD1 tentatively as D gene (5 bases match). This sequence originates from a human donor. Sequencing used PBMCs spiked with cells of the T cell clone KT2. The sequence in DNA is TGTGCCAGCAGATACACAGAGGGGACTGAAGCTTTCTTT. This translates into CASRYTEGTEAFF.